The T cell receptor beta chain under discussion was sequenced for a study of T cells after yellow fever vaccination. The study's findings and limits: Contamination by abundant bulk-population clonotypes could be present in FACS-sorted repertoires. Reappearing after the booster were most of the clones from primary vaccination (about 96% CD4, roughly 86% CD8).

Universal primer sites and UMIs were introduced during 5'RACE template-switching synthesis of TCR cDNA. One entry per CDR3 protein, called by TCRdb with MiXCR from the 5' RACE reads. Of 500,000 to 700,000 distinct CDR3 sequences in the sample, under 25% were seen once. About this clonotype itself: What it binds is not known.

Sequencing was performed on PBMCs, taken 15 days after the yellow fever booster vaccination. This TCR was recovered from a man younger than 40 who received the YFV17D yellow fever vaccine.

CDR3 region: CASSFAENQPQHF. The CDR3 DNA reads as TGTGCCAGCAGTTTCGCAGAGAATCAGCCCCAGCATTTT. The rearrangement joins TRBV12-3 or TRBV12-4 to TRBJ1-5; D call uncertain. The CDR3 runs to 13 residues. The V and J ends lost 3 bases and 4 bases respectively, with 7 bases between them.